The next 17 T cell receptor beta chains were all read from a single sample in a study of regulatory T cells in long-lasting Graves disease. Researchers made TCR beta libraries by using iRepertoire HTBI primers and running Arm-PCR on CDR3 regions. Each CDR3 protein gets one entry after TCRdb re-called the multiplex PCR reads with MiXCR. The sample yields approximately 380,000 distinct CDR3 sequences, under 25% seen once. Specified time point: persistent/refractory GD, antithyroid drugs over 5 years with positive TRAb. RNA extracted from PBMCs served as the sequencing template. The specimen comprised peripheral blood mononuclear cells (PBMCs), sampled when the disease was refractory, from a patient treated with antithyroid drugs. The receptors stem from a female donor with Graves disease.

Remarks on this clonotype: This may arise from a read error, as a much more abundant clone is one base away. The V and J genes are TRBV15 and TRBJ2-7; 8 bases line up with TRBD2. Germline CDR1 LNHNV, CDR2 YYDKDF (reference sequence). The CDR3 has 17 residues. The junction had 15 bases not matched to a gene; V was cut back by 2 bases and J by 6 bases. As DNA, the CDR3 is TGTGCCACCAGCAGATTCCCCGGACGAGCGGGAGTGGTCGAGCAGTACTTC. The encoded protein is CATSRFPGRAGVVEQYF.

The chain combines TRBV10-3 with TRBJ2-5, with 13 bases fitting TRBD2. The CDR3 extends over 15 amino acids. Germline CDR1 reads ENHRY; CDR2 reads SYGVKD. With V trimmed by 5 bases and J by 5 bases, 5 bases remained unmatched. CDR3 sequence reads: CAISSGLAGLETQYF. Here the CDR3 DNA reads TGTGCCATCAGTTCGGGACTAGCGGGATTGGAGACCCAGTACTTC.

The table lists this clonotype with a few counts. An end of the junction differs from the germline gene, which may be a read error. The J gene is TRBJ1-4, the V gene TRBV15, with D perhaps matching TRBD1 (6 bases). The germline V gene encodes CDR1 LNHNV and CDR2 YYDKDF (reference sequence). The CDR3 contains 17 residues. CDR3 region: CATNREPTTGLNEKLFF. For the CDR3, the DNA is TGTGCCACCAACAGAGAACCAACGACAGGCCTGAATGAAAAACTGTTTTTT.

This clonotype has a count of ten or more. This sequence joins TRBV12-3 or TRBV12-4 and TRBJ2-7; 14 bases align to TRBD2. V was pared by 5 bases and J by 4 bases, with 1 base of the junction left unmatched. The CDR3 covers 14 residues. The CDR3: CASSGTSGSYEQYF. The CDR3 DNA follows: TGTGCCAGCAGTGGGACTAGCGGGAGTTACGAGCAGTACTTC.

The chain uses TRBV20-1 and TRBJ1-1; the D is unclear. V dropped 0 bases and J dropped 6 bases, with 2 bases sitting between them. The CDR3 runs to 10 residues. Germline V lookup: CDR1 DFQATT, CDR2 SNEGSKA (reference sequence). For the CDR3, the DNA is TGCAGTGCTAGAGAGCCTGAAGCTTTCTTT. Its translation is CSAREPEAFF.

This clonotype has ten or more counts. In DNA form, the CDR3 reads TGCGCCAGCAGCTTGGCGGGGGGCTACACCTTC. Residues: CASSLAGGYTF. The chain combines TRBV5-1 with TRBJ1-2; D call uncertain. Looked up from germline, CDR1 is SGHRS and CDR2 is YFSETQ. The CDR3 runs 11 residues. The ends were cut back, 0 bases at V and 8 bases at J, with 5 bases in the middle.

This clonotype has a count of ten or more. CDR3 in DNA: TGCAGTGCTAGAGATCTAGCGGGAGAGACCCAGTACTTC. It translates to CSARDLAGETQYF. The genes are TRBV20-1 and TRBJ2-5, with TRBD2 matching over 8 bases. CDR1 and CDR2 from the germline V gene are DFQATT and SNEGSKA (reference sequence). The length of the CDR3 is 13 residues. Trimming took 0 bases from V and 4 from J; bases not matched to a gene: 1.

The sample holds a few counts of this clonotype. The CDR3 here is CASSSWAGSGGYTF. The CDR3 DNA follows: TGCGCCAGCAGCTCCTGGGCGGGGTCTGGTGGCTACACCTTC. The chain uses TRBV5-1 and TRBJ1-2, with D hard to call. CDR1 and CDR2 (germline): SGHRS, YFSETQ. The V gene lost 3 bases and the J gene lost 7 bases, with 16 bases spanning the gap. The CDR3 covers 14 residues.

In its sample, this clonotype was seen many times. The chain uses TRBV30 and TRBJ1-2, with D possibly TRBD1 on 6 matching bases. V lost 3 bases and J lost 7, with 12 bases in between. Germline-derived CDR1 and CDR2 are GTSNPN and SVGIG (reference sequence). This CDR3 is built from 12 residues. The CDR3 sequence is CAWSLIGGGYTF. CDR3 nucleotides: TGTGCCTGGAGCCTGATAGGGGGTGGCTACACCTTC. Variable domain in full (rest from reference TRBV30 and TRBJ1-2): SQTIHQWPATLVQPVGSPLSLECTVEGTSNPNLYWYRQAAGRGLQLLFYSVGIGQISSEVPQNLSASRPQDRQFILSSKKLLLSDSGFYLCAWSLIGGGYTFGSGTRLTVV.

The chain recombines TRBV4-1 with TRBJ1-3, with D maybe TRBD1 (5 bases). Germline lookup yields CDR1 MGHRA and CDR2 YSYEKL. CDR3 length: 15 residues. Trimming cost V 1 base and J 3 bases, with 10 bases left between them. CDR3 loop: CASSQVRTLGNTIYF. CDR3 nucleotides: TGCGCCAGCAGCCAAGTGAGGACACTTGGAAACACCATATATTTT.

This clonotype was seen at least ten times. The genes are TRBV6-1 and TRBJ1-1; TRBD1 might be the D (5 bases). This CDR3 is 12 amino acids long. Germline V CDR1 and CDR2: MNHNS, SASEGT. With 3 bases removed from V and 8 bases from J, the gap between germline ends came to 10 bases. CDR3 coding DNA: TGTGCCAGCAGTGACTGGGGGGTCGAAGCTTTCTTT. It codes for CASSDWGVEAFF.

The CDR3 reads CASSLAGGSTYNEQFF. CDR3 nucleotides: TGCGCCAGCAGCTTGGCCGGGGGAAGCACCTACAATGAGCAGTTCTTC. The rearrangement links TRBV5-1 to TRBJ2-1; maybe TRBD2 (6 bases). This CDR3 comprises 16 residues. V dropped 0 bases and J dropped 2 bases, with 12 bases sitting between them. Germline V gene lookup returns CDR1 SGHRS and CDR2 YFSETQ.

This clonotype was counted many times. CDR3 in DNA: TGTGCCTGGAACCGGGGGACTGAAGCTTTCTTT. This codes for CAWNRGTEAFF. This rearrangement joins TRBV30 to TRBJ1-1, with D possibly TRBD1 on 5 matching bases. V lost 4 bases and J lost 5, with 8 bases in between. The germline CDR1 and CDR2 sequences are GTSNPN and SVGIG (reference sequence). The CDR3 covers 11 residues.

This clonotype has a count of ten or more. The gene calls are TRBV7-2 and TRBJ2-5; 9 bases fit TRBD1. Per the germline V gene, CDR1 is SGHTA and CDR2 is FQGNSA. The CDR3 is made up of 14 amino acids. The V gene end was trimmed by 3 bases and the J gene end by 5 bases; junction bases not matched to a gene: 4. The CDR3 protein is CASSFGTGMETQYF. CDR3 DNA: TGTGCCAGCAGCTTCGGGACAGGGATGGAGACCCAGTACTTC.

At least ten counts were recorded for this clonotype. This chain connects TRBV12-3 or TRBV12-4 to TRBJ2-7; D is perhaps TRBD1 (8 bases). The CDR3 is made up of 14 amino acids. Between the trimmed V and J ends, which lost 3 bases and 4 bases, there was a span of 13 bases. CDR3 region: CASSFEQGGYEQYF. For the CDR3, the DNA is TGTGCCAGCAGTTTCGAACAGGGGGGGTACGAGCAGTACTTC.

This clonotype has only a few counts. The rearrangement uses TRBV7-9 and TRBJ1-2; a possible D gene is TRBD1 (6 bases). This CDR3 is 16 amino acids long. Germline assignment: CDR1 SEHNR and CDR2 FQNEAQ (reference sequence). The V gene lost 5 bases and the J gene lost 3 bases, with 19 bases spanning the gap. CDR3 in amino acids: CASSRRQASMDYGYTF. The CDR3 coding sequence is TGTGCCAGCAGCCGTCGACAGGCCTCGATGGACTATGGCTACACCTTC.

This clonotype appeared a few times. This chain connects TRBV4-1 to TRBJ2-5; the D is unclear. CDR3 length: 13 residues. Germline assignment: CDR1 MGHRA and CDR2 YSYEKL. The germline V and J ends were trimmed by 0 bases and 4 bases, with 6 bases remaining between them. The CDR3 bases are TGCGCCAGCAGCCAAGATCATGCAGAGACCCAGTACTTC. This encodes CASSQDHAETQYF.